A single TCR beta chain is shown here with its context. With random hexamers, roughly 0.45 to 1 ug RNA was reverse transcribed. The immunoSEQ assay covered 54 Vbeta and 13 Jbeta segments for CDR3. MiXCR, run by TCRdb on the immunoSEQ multiplex PCR reads, gives a single entry per CDR3 protein. The sample has about 180,000 distinct CDR3 sequences, nearly 97% seen once. This sample stems from a study of CD8 T cells in Susac syndrome. Sequencing of TCR beta was performed on blood CD8+ T cells and on blood CD4+ T cells. Negative isolation yielded CD8+ and CD4+ T cells; FACS enriched TEMRA cells. The clonotype originates from a human donor with multiple sclerosis. Sequences were obtained from CD4+ T cells from PBMCs.

CDR3 DNA: TGCGCCACCTATCAGGGTTCTGGCTACACCTTC. This gives the protein CATYQGSGYTF. The chain uses TRBV5-1 and TRBJ1-2, with a tentative D call TRBD1 (5 bases). Germline CDR1 and CDR2: SGHRS and YFSETQ. V lost 9 bases, J lost 7 bases, and 13 bases lay in between. This CDR3 is built from 11 residues.